One sample yielded the 32 T cell receptor beta chains listed below, sequenced in a study of T cell responses to AZD1222 COVID-19 vaccine. Some clones are missing from TCRdb's copy, which holds only in-frame ones; the method was immunoSEQ multiplex PCR. The table records about 150,000 clones, roughly nine tenths of them present only once. The sequenced sample was peripheral blood, obtained on day 0 of AZD1222 vaccination. Receptors were obtained from an adult in good health.

This clone was seen a single time. The gene calls are TRBV11-2 and TRBJ1-2, with 8 bases fitting TRBD1. After removal of 2 bases from V and 3 bases from J, the junction contained 5 bases not matched to a gene. CDR3 length: 15 residues. The germline V gene encodes CDR1 SGHAT and CDR2 FQNNGV. CDR3 protein: CASSLTLQGDYGYTF. For the CDR3, the DNA is TGTGCCAGCAGCTTAACTTTACAGGGGGACTATGGCTACACCTTC.

CDR3 sequence reads: CASSQDRDQPQHF. In DNA, the CDR3 is TGCGCCAGCAGCCAAGATCGAGATCAGCCCCAGCATTTT. The chain carries TRBV4-1 and TRBJ1-5; D call uncertain. The CDR3 is 13 residues long. The V and J ends lost 0 bases and 5 bases respectively, with 5 bases between them. Germline assignment: CDR1 MGHRA and CDR2 YSYEKL.

V gene TRBV19 combines with J gene TRBJ1-6, with a weak D call TRBD1 (5 bases). CDR3 length: 16 amino acids. The ends were cut back, 3 bases at V and 10 bases at J, with 19 bases in the middle. The V gene's germline CDR1 is LNHDA and CDR2 SQIVND (reference sequence). In DNA form, the CDR3 reads TGTGCCAGTAGTATCTTCAGCGGCCGCGCAGGGTCACCCCTCCACTTT. The encoded protein is CASSIFSGRAGSPLHF.

The genes are TRBV5-1 and TRBJ1-6; unclear D gene. Germline CDR1 and CDR2: SGHRS and YFSETQ. V dropped 4 bases and J dropped 9 bases, with 20 bases sitting between them. CDR3 length: 16 residues. The CDR3 loop is CASSLKGSNLGSPLHF. The CDR3 nucleotides are TGCGCCAGCAGCCTAAAAGGCTCGAACCTGGGTTCACCCCTCCACTTT.

CDR3 nucleotides: TGCAGCGTGCTGGACAGGGCGGGGAATGAAAAACTGTTTTTT. This codes for CSVLDRAGNEKLFF. The genes are TRBV29-1 and TRBJ1-4; TRBD1 agrees at 8 bases. This CDR3 spans 14 amino acids. Germline V gene lookup returns CDR1 SQVTM and CDR2 ANQGSEA. V lost 6 bases, J lost 5 bases, and 8 bases stayed unmatched.

This chain links TRBV28 with TRBJ2-2, with D tentatively TRBD2 (5 bases). V lost 1 base and J lost 4, with 7 bases in between. Germline CDR1 is MDHEN and CDR2 is SYDVKM. The CDR3 runs 14 residues. The DNA of the CDR3 is TGTGCCAGCAGTTTATCCGCGGGCACCGGGGAGCTGTTTTTT. Residues: CASSLSAGTGELFF.

The chain joins TRBV7-8 to TRBJ2-5; weak D call: TRBD1 (6 bases). Germline CDR1 SGHVS, CDR2 FQNEAQ. V was trimmed by 5 bases and J by 4 bases, leaving 20 bases between them. This CDR3 comprises 16 residues. CDR3 amino acids: CASSPYTGQLGETQYF. As DNA, the CDR3 is TGTGCCAGCAGCCCCTATACCGGACAGTTAGGAGAGACCCAGTACTTC.

The J gene is TRBJ1-5, the V gene TRBV7-9; D remains unclear. The CDR3 has 15 residues. Germline values: CDR1 SEHNR, CDR2 FQNEAQ (reference sequence). The V end lost 5 bases, the J end lost 3 bases, and 14 bases lay between the germline ends. The CDR3 DNA is TGTGCCAGCAGCCCGGACGGACCTCCCAATCAGCCCCAGCATTTT. Its translation: CASSPDGPPNQPQHF.

The chain couples TRBV5-4 to TRBJ1-1; D not resolved. CDR1 and CDR2 (germline): SGHNT, YYREEE (reference sequence). The V and J ends lost 3 bases and 3 bases respectively, with 15 bases between them. The CDR3 totals 15 residues. The CDR3 spells CASSWSRAHYTEAFF. DNA for the CDR3: TGTGCCAGCAGCTGGTCGCGAGCCCATTACACTGAAGCTTTCTTT.

The V call is TRBV27, the J call TRBJ1-6, with TRBD1 matching 11 bases. Germline V gene lookup returns CDR1 MNHEY and CDR2 SMNVEV (reference sequence). There are 14 residues in the CDR3. With 6 bases clipped from V and 9 bases from J, the junction kept 4 bases outside the gene matches. The chain's CDR3 is CASSLDRGLSPLHF. CDR3 nucleotides: TGTGCCAGCAGCTTGGACAGGGGGCTTTCACCCCTCCACTTT.

The rearrangement links TRBV5-6 to TRBJ1-5; D unclear. The V gene lost 4 bases and the J gene lost 3 bases, with 8 bases spanning the gap. This CDR3 comprises 13 residues. Germline CDR1 reads SGHDT; CDR2 reads YYEEEE. In nucleotides, the CDR3 is TGTGCCAGCAGCGACCAGCACAATCAGCCCCAGCATTTT. It encodes CASSDQHNQPQHF.

The chain recombines TRBV11-3 with TRBJ2-1; 9 nucleotides match TRBD2. V lost 5 bases, J lost 0 bases, and 5 bases stayed unmatched. CDR3 length: 16 amino acids. The germline gives CDR1 SGHNT, CDR2 YENEEA. The CDR3 loop is CASSTTSGSSYNEQFF. In nucleotides, the CDR3 is TGTGCCAGCAGCACGACTAGCGGAAGCTCCTACAATGAGCAGTTCTTC.

The V and J genes are TRBV24-1 and TRBJ1-3; 9 bases are shared with TRBD1. The V segment lost 12 bases and the J segment 0 bases; nucleotides outside the gene matches: 14. From germline, CDR1 is KGHDR and CDR2 SFDVKD. CDR3 size: 17 residues. Here the CDR3 DNA reads TGTGCCTCCCAGACGGGACAGGGACAAATCTCTGGAAACACCATATATTTT. Residues: CASQTGQGQISGNTIYF.

CDR3 in DNA: TGTGCCAGCACCCTGCCGCTTAGATCACCCCTCCACTTT. It yields the protein CASTLPLRSPLHF. This chain joins TRBV28 and TRBJ1-6; D is undetermined. CDR3 length: 13 amino acids. The ends were cut back, 7 bases at V and 10 bases at J, with 14 bases in the middle. Germline V gives CDR1 MDHEN, CDR2 SYDVKM.

The chain has TRBV28 and TRBJ1-5, with a tentative D call TRBD1 (5 bases). Germline values: CDR1 MDHEN, CDR2 SYDVKM. The CDR3 contains 14 residues. V lost 5 bases and J lost 6, with 14 bases in between. The CDR3 DNA follows: TGTGCCAGCAGTCAGAGGGGTGGAAGTCAGCCCCAGCATTTT. Its translation is CASSQRGGSQPQHF.

The CDR3 is CASRPGSAATQYF. CDR3 DNA sequence: TGTGCCAGCAGACCCGGGAGTGCGGCGACCCAGTACTTC. J is TRBJ2-5 and V is TRBV12-3 or TRBV12-4; D might be TRBD2 (6 bases). The CDR3 is made up of 13 amino acids. Trimming took 6 bases from V and 7 from J, leaving 15 bases between them.

The rearrangement links TRBV9 to TRBJ2-3; D tentatively fits TRBD1 or TRBD2 (6 bases each). The CDR3 covers 16 residues. Germline V lookup: CDR1 SGDLS, CDR2 YYNGEE. V was shortened by 0 bases and J by 2 bases, with 13 bases between the two germline ends. For the CDR3, the DNA is TGTGCCAGCAGCGTAGAGTGGGGGGCGAACACAGATACGCAGTATTTT. The encoded protein is CASSVEWGANTDTQYF.

The J gene is TRBJ2-5, the V gene TRBV5-1; 8 nucleotides match TRBD2. Germline V CDR1 and CDR2: SGHRS, YFSETQ. The junction had 11 bases not matched to a gene; V was cut back by 8 bases and J by 5 bases. The CDR3 covers 14 residues. DNA for the CDR3: TGCGCCAGTCAACCCGGGGGGGCGATGGAGACCCAGTACTTC. Encoded protein: CASQPGGAMETQYF.

This chain joins TRBV21-1 and TRBJ1-3; no check of the table's D call, TRBD1, against the DNA was made. TRBV21-1 is a documented pseudogene. The CDR3 is made up of 15 amino acids. DNA of the CDR3: TGTGCCAGCAGCGTCCAAGGGGTCTCTGGAAACACCATATATTTT. It specifies CASSVQGVSGNTIYF.

V and J are TRBV2 and TRBJ1-1; unclear D gene. CDR3 length: 13 amino acids. Trimming shortened V by 2 bases and J by 0 bases, and 4 bases separated the two germline ends. Germline V gene sequence: CDR1 SNHLY, CDR2 FYNNEI. DNA of the CDR3: TGTGCCAGCAGTGAACAAGTGAACACTGAAGCTTTCTTT. Amino acids: CASSEQVNTEAFF.

The chain has TRBV5-1 and TRBJ1-6, with TRBD1 matching over 7 bases. V trimming: 4 bases; J trimming: 5 bases; junction bases outside the gene matches: 6. CDR3 length: 15 amino acids. Germline V gene lookup returns CDR1 SGHRS and CDR2 YFSETQ. The CDR3 loop is CASSLRQGDNSPLHF. The CDR3 DNA sequence: TGCGCCAGCAGCCTGCGACAGGGAGATAATTCACCCCTCCACTTT.

The chain employs TRBV5-4 and TRBJ1-2; a weak D match, TRBD1 (5 bases). V was cut by 0 bases and J by 7 bases, with 13 bases left in between. The CDR3 length is 14 residues. CDR1 SGHNT and CDR2 YYREEE come from the germline V gene (reference sequence). The CDR3 sequence: CASSLAGQGRGYTF. The CDR3 DNA follows: TGTGCCAGCAGCTTGGCCGGGCAGGGACGTGGCTACACCTTC.

This chain links TRBV14 with TRBJ2-7; a possible D gene is TRBD1 (6 bases). Germline lookup yields CDR1 SGHDN and CDR2 FVKESK. V was cut by 1 base and J by 8 bases, with 9 bases left in between. The CDR3 is 12 amino acids. The CDR3 DNA reads TGTGCCAGCAGCCAAGGGGGGCCCCAGCAGTACTTC. It is translated as CASSQGGPQQYF.

The rearrangement joins TRBV13 to TRBJ1-6, with TRBD1 matching 9 bases. The CDR3 is 14 amino acids. CDR1 and CDR2 (germline): PRHDT, FYEKMQ (reference sequence). V lost 5 bases and J lost 7; bases outside the gene matches: 3. In nucleotides, the CDR3 is TGTGCCAGCAGCATCGGGACAGGGAATTCACCCCTCCACTTT. This encodes CASSIGTGNSPLHF.

This chain joins TRBV7-6 and TRBJ1-1; 7 nucleotides match TRBD1. Germline trimming cut 3 bases from V and 4 bases from J; bases unmatched to any gene: 8. The CDR3 covers 15 residues. In germline, CDR1 is SGHVS, CDR2 FNYEAQ. This CDR3 reads CASSFRGGPGTEAFF. For the CDR3, the DNA is TGTGCCAGCAGCTTCAGGGGGGGGCCTGGCACTGAAGCTTTCTTT.

The V call is TRBV3-1 (or the pseudogene TRBV3-2), the J call TRBJ2-2, with unresolved D. Trimming took off 7 bases at V and 6 bases at J, with 0 bases between the two ends. This CDR3 is 9 amino acids long. Germline V CDR1 and CDR2: LGHDT, YNNKEL (reference sequence). CDR3 sequence: CASTGELFF. Written as DNA, the CDR3 is TGTGCCAGCACCGGGGAGCTGTTTTTT.

This clone was counted between two and nine times. The sample carries other DNA sequences with the same CDR3. The rearrangement links TRBV7-3 to TRBJ1-1; D gene uncertain. The V gene's germline CDR1 is SGHTA and CDR2 FQGTGA. Trimming stripped 0 bases from V and 1 base from J, with 3 bases between. The CDR3 totals 13 residues. CDR3 nucleotide sequence: TGTGCCAGCAGCTTAACGGAGAACACTGAAGCTTTCTTT. Its protein is CASSLTENTEAFF.

J is TRBJ2-7 and V is TRBV7-2; the D gene is possibly TRBD1 (5 bases). From germline, CDR1 is SGHTA and CDR2 FQGNSA. Trimming took off 5 bases at V and 6 bases at J, with 11 bases between the two ends. The CDR3 extends over 12 amino acids. As DNA, the CDR3 is TGTGCCAGCAGCGTCAGGGTAGGCGAGCAGTACTTC. Translation gives CASSVRVGEQYF.

This chain connects TRBV5-1 to TRBJ1-1; TRBD1 matches at 7 bases. After removal of 4 bases from V and 3 bases from J, the junction contained 3 bases not matched to a gene. This CDR3 is 13 amino acids long. Germline-derived CDR1 and CDR2 are SGHRS and YFSETQ. CDR3 sequence: CASSTGQYTEAFF. CDR3 bases: TGCGCCAGCAGCACGGGACAGTACACTGAAGCTTTCTTT.

V is TRBV7-2 and J is TRBJ2-6; D is undetermined. This CDR3 is built from 14 residues. V lost 4 bases and J lost 0, with 4 bases in between. CDR1 is SGHTA and CDR2 is FQGNSA in the germline V gene. CDR3 in DNA: TGTGCCAGCAGCTCCCGCTCTGGGGCCAACGTCCTGACTTTC. Encoded protein: CASSSRSGANVLTF.

V usage is TRBV2 and J usage is TRBJ2-7; D remains ambiguous. V was trimmed by 5 bases and J by 6 bases, leaving 14 bases between them. The CDR3 length is 13 residues. The germline gives CDR1 SNHLY, CDR2 FYNNEI. In nucleotides, the CDR3 is TGTGCCAGCAGTAGTGAGAATTTTGGCGAGCAGTACTTC. Translation: CASSSENFGEQYF.

V usage is TRBV16 and J usage is TRBJ2-3; D perhaps matches TRBD1 (6 bases). CDR1 and CDR2 from the germline V gene are KGHSY and FQNENV. Trimming took off 4 bases at V and 0 bases at J, with 14 bases between the two ends. CDR3 length: 16 residues. For the CDR3, the DNA is TGTGCCAGCAGCCGCCTCCGGACAGCTAGCACAGATACGCAGTATTTT. Its protein is CASSRLRTASTDTQYF.